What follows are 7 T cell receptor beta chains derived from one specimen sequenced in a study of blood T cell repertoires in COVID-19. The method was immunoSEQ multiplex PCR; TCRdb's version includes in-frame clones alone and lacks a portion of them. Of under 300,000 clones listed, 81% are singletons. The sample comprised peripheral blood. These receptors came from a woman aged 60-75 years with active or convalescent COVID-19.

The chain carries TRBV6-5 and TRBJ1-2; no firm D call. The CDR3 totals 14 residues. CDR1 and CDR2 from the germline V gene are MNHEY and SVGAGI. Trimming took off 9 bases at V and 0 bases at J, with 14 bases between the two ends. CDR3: CASLSGLANYGYTF. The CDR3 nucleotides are TGTGCCAGTCTTAGTGGTTTAGCTAACTATGGCTACACCTTC.

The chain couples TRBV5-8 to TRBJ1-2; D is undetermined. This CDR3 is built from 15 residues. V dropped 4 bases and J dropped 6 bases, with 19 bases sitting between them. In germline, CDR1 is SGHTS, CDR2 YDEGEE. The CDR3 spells CASSPGGWGFDGYTF. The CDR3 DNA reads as TGTGCCAGCAGCCCTGGCGGGTGGGGATTTGATGGCTACACCTTC.

CDR3 protein: CASSLVAEPYNEQFF. The CDR3 DNA reads TGCGCCAGCAGCTTGGTAGCGGAACCCTACAATGAGCAGTTCTTC. This chain joins TRBV5-1 and TRBJ2-1; D might be TRBD2 (6 bases). CDR1 and CDR2 (germline): SGHRS, YFSETQ. V lost 0 bases to trimming and J lost 2 bases, with 9 bases between them. The CDR3 length is 15 residues. The complete variable domain, with remaining parts taken from reference TRBV5-1 and TRBJ2-1, reads KAGVTQTPRYLIKTRGQQVTLSCSPISGHRSVSWYQQTPGQGLQFLFEYFSETQRNKGNFPGRFSGRQFSNSRSEMNVSTLELGDSALYLCASSLVAEPYNEQFFGPGTRLTVL.

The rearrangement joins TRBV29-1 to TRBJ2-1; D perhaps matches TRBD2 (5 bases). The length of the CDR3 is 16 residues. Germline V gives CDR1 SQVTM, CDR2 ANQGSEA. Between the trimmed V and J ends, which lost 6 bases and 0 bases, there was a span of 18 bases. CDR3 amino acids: CSVNENGESSYNEQFF. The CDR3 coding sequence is TGCAGCGTCAACGAGAACGGGGAGAGCTCCTACAATGAGCAGTTCTTC.

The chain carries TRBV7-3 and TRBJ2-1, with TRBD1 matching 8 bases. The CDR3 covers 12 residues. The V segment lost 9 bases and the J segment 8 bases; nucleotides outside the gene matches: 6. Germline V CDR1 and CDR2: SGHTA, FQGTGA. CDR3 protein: CASQGAGDEQFF. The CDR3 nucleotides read TGTGCCAGTCAGGGGGCCGGGGATGAGCAGTTCTTC.

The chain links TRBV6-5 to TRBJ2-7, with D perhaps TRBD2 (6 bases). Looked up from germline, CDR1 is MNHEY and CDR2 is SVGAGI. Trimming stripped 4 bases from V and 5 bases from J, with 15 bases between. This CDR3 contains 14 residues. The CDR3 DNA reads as TGTGCCAGCAGTTTGGGCGGGGCCCTAGACGAGCAGTACTTC. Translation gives CASSLGGALDEQYF.

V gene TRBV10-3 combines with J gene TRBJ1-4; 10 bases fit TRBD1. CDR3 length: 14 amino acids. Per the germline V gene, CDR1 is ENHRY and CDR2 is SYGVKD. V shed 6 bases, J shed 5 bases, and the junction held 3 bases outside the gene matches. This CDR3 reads CAISTDRGNEKLFF. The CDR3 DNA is TGTGCCATCAGCACGGACAGGGGGAATGAAAAACTGTTTTTT.